This is a list of T cell receptor beta chains from one sample in a study of shared clonotypes between healthy human individuals. The protocol was immunoSEQ multiplex PCR, while the TCRdb copy is restricted to in-frame clones and leaves out a portion. The data show about 2.2 million clones, around 93% seen once. Specimen: naive CD8+ T cells from PBMCs. These receptors came from a man younger than 30 in good health. Some clones in this sample may be carry-over from other donors' samples. Both conserved end residues are part of each CDR3. A D gene is named only where the DNA matches it firmly. Clone sizes are given selectively: once, few, many, or a class where the clone is expanded.

CDR3: CASSLDLGQGSGYTF; DNA: TGTGCCAGCAGCTTAGACTTGGGACAGGGGTCTGGCTACACCTTC; size: .; J: TRBJ1-2; V: TRBV7-9; D: TRBD1
CDR3: CASSYGRVYEQYF; DNA: TGTGCCAGCAGTTACGGCAGGGTGTACGAGCAGTACTTC; size: .; J: TRBJ2-7; V: TRBV6-5; D: .
CDR3: CASSRAGTGHTDTQYF; DNA: TGTGCCAGCAGCCGAGCCGGGACAGGGCACACAGATACGCAGTATTTT; size: .; J: TRBJ2-3; V: TRBV28; D: TRBD1
CDR3: CASTLDGGSYGYTF; DNA: TGTGCCAGCACCCTCGATGGCGGCTCCTATGGCTACACCTTC; size: once; J: TRBJ1-2; V: TRBV9; D: .
CDR3: CATSTLRTDEAFF; DNA: TGTGCCACCAGCACCCTGAGGACAGATGAAGCTTTCTTT; size: few; J: TRBJ1-1; V: TRBV15; D: .
CDR3: CAGDPGSGELFF; DNA: TGTGCCGGGGACCCTGGGTCCGGGGAGCTGTTTTTT; size: .; J: TRBJ2-2; V: TRBV19; D: .
CDR3: CASSWGTGDYEQYF; DNA: TGTGCCAGCAGCTGGGGGACGGGTGACTACGAGCAGTACTTC; size: .; J: TRBJ2-7; V: TRBV7-3; D: .
CDR3: CASSEAGRGQPQHF; DNA: TGCGCCAGCAGTGAGGCGGGCCGGGGTCAGCCCCAGCATTTT; size: .; J: TRBJ1-5; V: TRBV10-2; D: .
CDR3: CASSLDRADEAFF; DNA: TGTGCCAGCAGCTTAGACAGGGCCGATGAAGCTTTCTTT; size: .; J: TRBJ1-1; V: TRBV7-8; D: .
CDR3: CASSSTSTGTEAFF; DNA: TGTGCCAGCAGCTCCACATCTACGGGCACTGAAGCTTTCTTT; size: once; J: TRBJ1-1; V: TRBV7-9; D: .
CDR3: CASSRKGSYEQYF; DNA: TGTGCCAGCAGCCGCAAAGGCTCCTACGAGCAGTACTTC; size: .; J: TRBJ2-7; V: TRBV7-9; D: .
CDR3: CASSFPRTGNTGELFF; DNA: TGTGCCAGCAGCTTTCCAAGGACGGGAAACACCGGGGAGCTGTTTTTT; size: .; J: TRBJ2-2; V: TRBV7-9; D: .
CDR3: CASSLLPGVSYEQYF; DNA: TGTGCCAGCAGCCTCCTTCCGGGGGTCTCCTACGAGCAGTACTTC; size: .; J: TRBJ2-7; V: TRBV28; D: .
CDR3: CASSFIGGSSYNEQFF; DNA: TGCGCCAGCAGCTTTATTGGGGGGAGCTCCTACAATGAGCAGTTCTTC; size: .; J: TRBJ2-1; V: TRBV5-1; D: .
CDR3: CASSLSQSREQYF; DNA: TGTGCCAGCAGTTTAAGTCAATCCCGCGAGCAGTACTTC; size: .; J: TRBJ2-7; V: TRBV28; D: .
CDR3: CASRDRDGANVLTF; DNA: TGTGCCAGCAGGGACAGGGATGGGGCCAACGTCCTGACTTTC; size: .; J: TRBJ2-6; V: TRBV6-5; D: TRBD1
CDR3: CASSQTVGVAGNTIYF; DNA: TGCGCCAGCAGCCAAACGGTAGGGGTAGCTGGAAACACCATATATTTT; size: once; J: TRBJ1-3; V: TRBV4-1; D: .
CDR3: CAIGTGSSYEQYF; DNA: TGTGCCATCGGGACAGGGAGCTCCTACGAGCAGTACTTC; size: once; J: TRBJ2-7; V: TRBV7-9; D: TRBD1
CDR3: CASSPTMGRERYEQYF; DNA: TGTGCCAGCTCCCCTACGATGGGGCGGGAGAGGTACGAGCAGTACTTC; size: .; J: TRBJ2-7; V: TRBV18; D: TRBD2
CDR3: CASSHLTGGFGYTF; DNA: TGTGCCAGCAGTCACCTGACAGGGGGGTTTGGCTACACCTTC; size: .; J: TRBJ1-2; V: TRBV27; D: TRBD1
CDR3: CASSFAAGGYNEQFF; DNA: TGTGCCAGCAGTTTTGCAGCGGGAGGATACAATGAGCAGTTCTTC; size: .; J: TRBJ2-1; V: TRBV27; D: TRBD2
CDR3: CASSLVAGGRTDEQFF; DNA: TGTGCCAGCAGTTTGGTAGCGGGAGGGCGTACCGATGAGCAGTTCTTC; size: .; J: TRBJ2-1; V: TRBV28; D: TRBD2
CDR3: CASRPTTGLTEAFF; DNA: TGTGCCAGCAGACCGACCACAGGGCTCACTGAAGCTTTCTTT; size: .; J: TRBJ1-1; V: TRBV28; D: .
CDR3: CASVPRGGSNTGELFF; DNA: TGTGCCAGCGTTCCCAGGGGTGGGTCGAACACCGGGGAGCTGTTTTTT; size: .; J: TRBJ2-2; V: TRBV6-6; D: .
CDR3: CASSETLAVTYEQYF; DNA: TGTGCCAGCAGTGAAACGCTAGCCGTCACCTACGAGCAGTACTTC; size: few; J: TRBJ2-7; V: TRBV2; D: .
CDR3: CASSLRVPSSQETQYF; DNA: TGTGCCAGCAGTTTAAGGGTCCCGTCCAGCCAAGAGACCCAGTACTTC; size: .; J: TRBJ2-5; V: TRBV27; D: .
CDR3: CASSQVEGTEQYF; DNA: TGCGCCAGCAGCCAAGTCGAGGGGACCGAGCAGTACTTC; size: .; J: TRBJ2-7; V: TRBV4-1; D: .
CDR3: CAISDDSVDEQFF; DNA: TGTGCCATCAGTGACGATTCCGTCGATGAGCAGTTCTTC; size: once; J: TRBJ2-1; V: TRBV10-3; D: .
CDR3: CASSLGGDLIYGYTF; DNA: TGTGCCAGCAGCTTAGGAGGGGACCTAATCTATGGCTACACCTTC; size: .; J: TRBJ1-2; V: TRBV7-8; D: .
CDR3: CASSADRGRKQPQHF; DNA: TGTGCCAGTAGTGCAGACAGGGGAAGAAAGCAGCCCCAGCATTTT; size: .; J: TRBJ1-5; V: TRBV19; D: TRBD1
CDR3: CATSRDLAGGTGELFF; DNA: TGTGCCACCAGCAGAGATCTAGCGGGAGGTACCGGGGAGCTGTTTTTT; size: once; J: TRBJ2-2; V: TRBV15; D: TRBD2
CDR3: CASSYSRGEAEKLFF; DNA: TGTGCCAGCAGTTACTCGAGAGGGGAGGCCGAAAAACTGTTTTTT; size: .; J: TRBJ1-4; V: TRBV6-6; D: .
CDR3: CASRFLDSTSTDTQYF; DNA: TGTGCCAGCAGGTTCCTGGACAGCACTAGCACAGATACGCAGTATTTT; size: .; J: TRBJ2-3; V: TRBV5-4; D: .
CDR3: CASSLAMDYNEQFF; DNA: TGTGCCAGCTCTCTGGCAATGGACTACAATGAGCAGTTCTTC; size: .; J: TRBJ2-1; V: TRBV28; D: .
CDR3: CASSLGTSTEKLFF; DNA: TGTGCCAGCAGCTTGGGGACAAGCACTGAAAAACTGTTTTTT; size: .; J: TRBJ1-4; V: TRBV5-6; D: .
CDR3: CASSSGTWGNTIYF; DNA: TGTGCCAGCAGTTCGGGGACTTGGGGAAACACCATATATTTT; size: .; J: TRBJ1-3; V: TRBV27; D: .
CDR3: CSTSGPEYEQYF; DNA: TGCAGCACATCCGGGCCAGAATACGAGCAGTACTTC; size: .; J: TRBJ2-7; V: TRBV29-1; D: .
CDR3: CASSLRDRGGLYQPQHF; DNA: TGTGCCAGCAGTTTGAGGGACAGGGGTGGGCTTTATCAGCCCCAGCATTTT; size: .; J: TRBJ1-5; V: TRBV28; D: TRBD1
CDR3: CASSVDPPLFF; DNA: TGTGCCAGCAGCGTGGATCCCCCTCTCTTCTTC; size: .; J: TRBJ2-1; V: TRBV2; D: .
CDR3: CASSDIRTRDEAFF; DNA: TGTGCCAGCAGTGATATCAGGACGAGGGATGAAGCTTTCTTT; size: few; J: TRBJ1-1; V: TRBV6-1; D: .
CDR3: CASSLDRVGYEQYF; DNA: TGTGCCAGCAGTTTAGACAGGGTGGGTTACGAGCAGTACTTC; size: .; J: TRBJ2-7; V: TRBV27; D: TRBD1
CDR3: CASSLAGAGAMDTQYF; DNA: TGTGCCAGCAGCTTGGCCGGAGCGGGAGCTATGGATACGCAGTATTTT; size: .; J: TRBJ2-3; V: TRBV5-8; D: TRBD2
CDR3: CASSFYSAGQGYEQYF; DNA: TGCGCCAGCAGCTTCTACTCAGCGGGACAGGGCTACGAGCAGTACTTC; size: .; J: TRBJ2-7; V: TRBV5-1; D: TRBD1
CDR3: CASSVDRNGYTF; DNA: TGTGCCAGCAGCGTCGATCGGAATGGCTACACCTTC; size: .; J: TRBJ1-2; V: TRBV9; D: .
CDR3: CASSMGVQFTGELFF; DNA: TGTGCCAGTAGTATGGGAGTCCAATTCACCGGGGAGCTGTTTTTT; size: .; J: TRBJ2-2; V: TRBV19; D: .
CDR3: CASSPTGPSQPQHF; DNA: TGTGCCAGCAGTCCTACAGGGCCGAGTCAGCCCCAGCATTTT; size: .; J: TRBJ1-5; V: TRBV27; D: .
CDR3: CASSYVGPRGQTTEAFF; DNA: TGTGCCAGCAGTTACGTAGGCCCAAGGGGCCAAACCACTGAAGCTTTCTTT; size: .; J: TRBJ1-1; V: TRBV6-7; D: .
CDR3: CASSVGGTGLSGYGYTF; DNA: TGTGCCAGCAGCGTAGGAGGGACAGGGCTGAGTGGCTATGGCTACACCTTC; size: .; J: TRBJ1-2; V: TRBV9; D: TRBD1
CDR3: CASSQDVVGQFNEQYF; DNA: TGCGCCAGCAGCCAAGATGTGGTAGGACAGTTCAACGAGCAGTACTTC; size: .; J: TRBJ2-7; V: TRBV4-1; D: .
CDR3: CASSLIYGDSPYF; DNA: TGTGCCAGCAGTTTAATCTATGGGGACAGTCCTTACTTC; size: .; J: TRBJ2-5; V: TRBV27; D: TRBD1
CDR3: CASSPTRGLADNEQFF; DNA: TGTGCCAGCAGCCCTACCCGAGGACTAGCGGACAATGAGCAGTTCTTC; size: .; J: TRBJ2-1; V: TRBV27; D: TRBD2
CDR3: CASSLSPSGDPYEQYF; DNA: TGTGCCAGCAGCCTTTCACCTAGCGGGGACCCCTACGAGCAGTACTTC; size: .; J: TRBJ2-7; V: TRBV9; D: TRBD2